This TCR beta chain was sequenced in a study of blood T cell repertoires in COVID-19. Profiling relied on immunoSEQ multiplex PCR, and the TCRdb table lists in-frame clones only, not all of them. Of approximately 100,000 clones listed, about 86% were seen once; the top ten hold 2.5% to 3.5%. Germline-derived CDR1 and CDR2 are SGHTS and YDEGEE. This CDR3 contains 15 residues. The V end was cut by 0 bases, the J end by 1 base, with 8 bases between. This clonotype was obtained from a woman at least 80 years old with active or convalescent COVID-19. Sequencing was done on a sample of peripheral blood. This sequence joins TRBV5-8 and TRBJ2-1; possible D gene TRBD1, 6 bases. The CDR3 DNA is TGTGCCAGCAGCTTGGCAGGGGCGTCCTACAATGAGCAGTTCTTC. Its translation is CASSLAGASYNEQFF.